The sequence of this T cell receptor beta chain was determined in a study of blood T cells in healthy people across ages. Study conclusions and caveats: Roughly linearly, TCR beta diversity per million T cells fell as age increased. The diversity estimates, figures obtained from one million T cells, were considered underestimates.

Through a sample-barcoded 5' primer and a J-beta primer mix, a second PCR was run for roughly 6 to 11 cycles. TCRdb used MiXCR to reprocess the 5' RACE reads, holding one entry per CDR3 protein. In the table there are fewer than 950,000 distinct CDR3 sequences, roughly 35% of which are singletons. This clonotype was detected a few times. Its specificity is not known. Unmatched junction bases numbered 8, after V lost 4 bases and J lost 6 bases. Germline assignment: CDR1 MNHEY and CDR2 SVGAGI. This CDR3 spans 16 amino acids. Input material: blood. The receptor's source is a man between 18 and 35 years old in good health. The V call is TRBV6-5, the J call TRBJ2-6; 8 nucleotides align to TRBD1. For the CDR3, the DNA is TGTGCCAGCAGTTCACGCTGGACAGGGAAGGCCAACGTCCTGACTTTC. It encodes CASSSRWTGKANVLTF.